The next 17 T cell receptor beta chains were all read from a single sample in a study of blood T cell repertoires in COVID-19. Clones were sequenced by immunoSEQ multiplex PCR, and TCRdb holds only the in-frame ones, with some missing. This table has roughly 290,000 clones, approximately 80% appearing once. Sequencing was done on a sample of peripheral blood. The receptors were gathered from a woman between 45 and 60 years old with active or convalescent COVID-19.

V is TRBV6-6 and J is TRBJ2-1; D uncertain. The CDR3 contains 13 residues. CDR1 MNHNY and CDR2 SVGAGI come from the germline V gene (reference sequence). The ends were cut back, 2 bases at V and 3 bases at J, with 5 bases in the middle. The CDR3 DNA is TGTGCCAGCAGTTACCACGGCTACAATGAGCAGTTCTTC. Amino acid sequence: CASSYHGYNEQFF.

This clone was counted once. This sequence joins TRBV5-6 and TRBJ1-3; D unresolved. The germline V gene has CDR1 SGHDT and CDR2 YYEEEE. This CDR3 is built from 15 residues. Trimming left V 4 bases short and J 4 bases short, with 15 bases between. CDR3 region: CASSPVTAGGNTIYF. As DNA, the CDR3 is TGTGCCAGCAGCCCAGTCACGGCGGGAGGAAACACCATATATTTT.

J is TRBJ2-4 and V is TRBV19; 7 positions match TRBD1. Germline CDR1 is LNHDA and CDR2 is SQIVND (reference sequence). This CDR3 has 17 residues. The J segment lost 5 bases and the V segment lost 0 bases, leaving 10 bases of the junction unmatched. CDR3 region: CASSIDRGWQGENIQYF. The CDR3 DNA follows: TGTGCCAGTAGTATAGACCGCGGCTGGCAGGGGGAAAACATTCAGTACTTC.

V and J are TRBV2 and TRBJ1-5, with no clear D. CDR3 length: 12 amino acids. Germline V gene lookup returns CDR1 SNHLY and CDR2 FYNNEI. Deletions cut 6 bases from V and 1 base from J, with 4 bases between. The CDR3 spells CASRRSNQPQHF. The CDR3 bases are TGTGCCAGCAGGAGGAGCAATCAGCCCCAGCATTTT.

The chain links TRBV7-3 to TRBJ2-1; possibly TRBD1 for D (5 bases). V dropped 5 bases and J dropped 5 bases, with 19 bases sitting between them. Per germline, CDR1 SGHTA and CDR2 FQGTGA. This CDR3 has 16 residues. CDR3 protein: CASSLGVGSQHNEQFF. CDR3 coding DNA: TGTGCCAGCAGCCTAGGGGTGGGTAGCCAACACAATGAGCAGTTCTTC.

The J gene is TRBJ2-1, the V gene TRBV6-5; D is ambiguous. V lost 7 bases, J lost 5 bases, and 15 bases lay in between. The CDR3 extends over 14 amino acids. In germline, CDR1 is MNHEY, CDR2 SVGAGI. The CDR3 DNA is TGTGCCAGCAAAGACTCCCCCGGAAACAATGAGCAGTTCTTC. Its protein product is CASKDSPGNNEQFF.

The sample holds one count of this clone. V and J are TRBV6-5 and TRBJ2-7; 9 nucleotides align to TRBD1. Germline CDR1 MNHEY, CDR2 SVGAGI. Germline trimming cut 6 bases from V and 5 bases from J; bases unmatched to any gene: 8. This CDR3 is built from 14 residues. DNA for the CDR3: TGTGCCAGCAGGGGGGGACAGGGTAGGAACGAGCAGTACTTC. Its protein product is CASRGGQGRNEQYF.

About this clone: A junction end diverges from the germline sequence, so it may reflect a read error. V is TRBV7-7 and J is TRBJ2-7, with a tentative D call TRBD1 (5 bases). In germline, CDR1 is SSHAT, CDR2 FNYEAQ (reference sequence). This CDR3 contains 14 residues. The CDR3 bases are TGTGCTAGCAGCCCCGACAGCCTCTCCTACGAGCAGTACTTC. This encodes CASSPDSLSYEQYF.

The chain is built from TRBV6-4 and TRBJ2-3, with 8 bases lining up with TRBD2. CDR1 and CDR2 from the germline V gene are MRHNA and SNTAGT. Trimming cost V 3 bases and J 6 bases; bases outside gene matches: 23. The CDR3 extends over 20 amino acids. CDR3 DNA: TGTGCCAGCAGTGAAGTAGCATCACTAGCGGACCGACCCGGATTGGATACGCAGTATTTT. Its protein product is CASSEVASLADRPGLDTQYF.

The rearrangement links TRBV27 to TRBJ2-3; tentative D call: TRBD1 (5 bases). Between the trimmed V and J ends, which lost 6 bases and 2 bases, there was a span of 12 bases. The CDR3 runs to 14 residues. Germline CDR1 MNHEY, CDR2 SMNVEV (reference sequence). CDR3 nucleotides: TGTGCCAGCAGGATGGCAGGGCACACAGATACGCAGTATTTT. This encodes CASRMAGHTDTQYF.

This rearrangement joins TRBV5-6 to TRBJ1-4, with a tentative D call TRBD1 (5 bases). With 6 bases removed from V and 8 bases from J, the gap between germline ends came to 20 bases. CDR3 length: 15 amino acids. Germline CDR1 and CDR2: SGHDT and YYEEEE. This chain's CDR3 is CASNIGAEISEKLFF. The CDR3 bases are TGTGCCAGCAACATAGGGGCAGAGATAAGCGAAAAACTGTTTTTT. Full variable domain (rest looked up from reference TRBV5-6 and TRBJ1-4): DAGVTQSPTHLIKTRGQQVTLRCSPKSGHDTVSWYQQALGQGPQFIFQYYEEEERQRGNFPDRFSGHQFPNYSSELNVNALLLGDSALYLCASNIGAEISEKLFFGSGTQLSVL.

The genes are TRBV10-1 and TRBJ2-7; D possibly corresponds to TRBD1 (6 bases). The V gene lost 5 bases and the J gene lost 2 bases, with 19 bases spanning the gap. Germline V gives CDR1 WNHNN, CDR2 SYGVQD (reference sequence). The CDR3 is 16 residues long. Here the CDR3 reads CASSYGPRDKTYEQYF. The CDR3 DNA sequence: TGCGCCAGCAGTTACGGACCTCGGGACAAGACCTACGAGCAGTACTTC.

V gene TRBV4-2 combines with J gene TRBJ1-2, with TRBD1 identical over 9 bases. J gave up 6 bases and V 5 bases, and 7 bases lay outside the gene matches. The germline CDR1 and CDR2 sequences are LGHNA and YNFKEQ. This CDR3 is 14 amino acids long. This chain's CDR3 is CASSSGQGIDGYTF. The CDR3 nucleotides read TGTGCCAGCAGCTCGGGACAGGGAATAGATGGCTACACCTTC.

This clone was detected a few times. J is TRBJ2-1 and V is TRBV11-3; D unresolved. The germline V and J ends were trimmed by 9 bases and 5 bases, with 11 bases remaining between them. The CDR3 is 12 residues long. Germline-derived CDR1 and CDR2 are SGHNT and YENEEA. The CDR3 coding sequence is TGTGCCAGTATGGGCAGAAACAATGAGCAGTTCTTC. Amino acids: CASMGRNNEQFF.

The genes are TRBV3-1 (or the pseudogene TRBV3-2) and TRBJ1-1; D is unclear. The V and J ends lost 1 base and 5 bases respectively, with 14 bases between them. CDR1 and CDR2 (germline): LGHDT, YNNKEL (reference sequence). This CDR3 region has 15 residues. CDR3 loop: CASSQGLRARTEAFF. Here the CDR3 DNA reads TGTGCCAGCAGCCAAGGGTTGAGGGCCCGAACTGAAGCTTTCTTT.

This chain links TRBV29-1 with TRBJ2-3; no definite D call. V lost 3 bases and J 4 bases, leaving 8 bases between the germline ends. The CDR3 runs to 12 residues. Looked up from germline, CDR1 is SQVTM and CDR2 is ANQGSEA. CDR3 coding DNA: TGCAGCGTTGAGGTTAGTCCAGATACGCAGTATTTT. Its protein product is CSVEVSPDTQYF.

The J gene is TRBJ2-1, the V gene TRBV6-1; D is perhaps TRBD2 (5 bases). Germline V gene sequence: CDR1 MNHNS, CDR2 SASEGT. V dropped 1 base and J dropped 8 bases, with 15 bases sitting between them. This CDR3 contains 15 residues. The CDR3 is CASSEGVEGVDEQFF. Written as DNA, the CDR3 is TGTGCCAGCAGTGAAGGGGTTGAGGGCGTCGATGAGCAGTTCTTC.